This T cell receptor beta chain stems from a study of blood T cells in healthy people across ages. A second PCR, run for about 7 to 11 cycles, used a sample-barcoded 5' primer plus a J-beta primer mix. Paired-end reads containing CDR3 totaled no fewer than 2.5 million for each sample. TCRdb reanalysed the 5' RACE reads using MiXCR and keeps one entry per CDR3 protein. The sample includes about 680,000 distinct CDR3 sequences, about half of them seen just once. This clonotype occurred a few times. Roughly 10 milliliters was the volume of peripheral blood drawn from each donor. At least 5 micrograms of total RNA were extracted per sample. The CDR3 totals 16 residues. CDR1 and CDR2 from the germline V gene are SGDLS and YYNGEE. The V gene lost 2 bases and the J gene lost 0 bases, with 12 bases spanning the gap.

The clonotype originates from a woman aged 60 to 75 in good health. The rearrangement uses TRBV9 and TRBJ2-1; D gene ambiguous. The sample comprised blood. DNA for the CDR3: TGTGCCAGCAGCGTCGAGCCCCTGAGCTCCTACAATGAGCAGTTCTTC. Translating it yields CASSVEPLSSYNEQFF.